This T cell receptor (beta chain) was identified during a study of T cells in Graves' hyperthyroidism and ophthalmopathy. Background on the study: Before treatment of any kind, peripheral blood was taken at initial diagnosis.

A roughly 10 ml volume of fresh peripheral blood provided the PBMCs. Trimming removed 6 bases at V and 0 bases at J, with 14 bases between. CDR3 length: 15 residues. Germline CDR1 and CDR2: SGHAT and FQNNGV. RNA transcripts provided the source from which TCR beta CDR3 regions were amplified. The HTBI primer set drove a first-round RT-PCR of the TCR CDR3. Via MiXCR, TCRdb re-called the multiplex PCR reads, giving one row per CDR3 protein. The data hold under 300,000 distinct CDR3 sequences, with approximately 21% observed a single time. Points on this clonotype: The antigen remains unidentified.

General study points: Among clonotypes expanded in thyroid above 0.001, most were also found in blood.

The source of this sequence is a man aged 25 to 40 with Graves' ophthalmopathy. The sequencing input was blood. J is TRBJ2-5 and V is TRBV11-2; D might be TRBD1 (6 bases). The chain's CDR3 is CASRGTDSHQETQYF. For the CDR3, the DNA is TGTGCCAGCAGGGGAACGGACAGCCACCAAGAGACCCAGTACTTC.